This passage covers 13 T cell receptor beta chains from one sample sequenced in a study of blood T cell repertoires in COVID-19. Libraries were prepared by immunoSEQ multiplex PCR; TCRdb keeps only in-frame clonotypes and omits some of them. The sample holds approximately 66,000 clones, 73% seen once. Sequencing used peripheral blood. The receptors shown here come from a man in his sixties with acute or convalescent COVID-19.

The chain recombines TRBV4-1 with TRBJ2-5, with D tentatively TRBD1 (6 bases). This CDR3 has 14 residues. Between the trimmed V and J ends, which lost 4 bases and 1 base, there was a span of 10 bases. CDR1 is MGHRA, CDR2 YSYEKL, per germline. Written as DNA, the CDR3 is TGCGCCAGCAGCCCCACAGGGATCCAAGAGACCCAGTACTTC. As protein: CASSPTGIQETQYF.

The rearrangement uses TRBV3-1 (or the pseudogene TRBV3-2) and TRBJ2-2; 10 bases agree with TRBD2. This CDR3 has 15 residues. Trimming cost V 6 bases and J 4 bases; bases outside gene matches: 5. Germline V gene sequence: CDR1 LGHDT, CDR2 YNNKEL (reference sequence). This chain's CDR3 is CASSSGTSATGELFF. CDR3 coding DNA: TGTGCCAGCAGTTCCGGGACTAGCGCCACCGGGGAGCTGTTTTTT.

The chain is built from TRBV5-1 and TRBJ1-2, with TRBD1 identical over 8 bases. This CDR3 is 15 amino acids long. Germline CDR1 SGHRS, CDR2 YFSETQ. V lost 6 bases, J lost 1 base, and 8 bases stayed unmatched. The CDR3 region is CASTSVQGDNYGYTF. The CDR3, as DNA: TGCGCCAGCACCTCCGTACAGGGGGATAACTATGGCTACACCTTC.

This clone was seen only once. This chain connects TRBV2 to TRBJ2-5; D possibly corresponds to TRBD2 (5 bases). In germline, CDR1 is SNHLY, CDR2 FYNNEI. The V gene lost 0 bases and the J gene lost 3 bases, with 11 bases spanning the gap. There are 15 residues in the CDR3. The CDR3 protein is CASSEALAGKETQYF. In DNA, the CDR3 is TGTGCCAGCAGTGAAGCGCTTGCGGGCAAAGAGACCCAGTACTTC.

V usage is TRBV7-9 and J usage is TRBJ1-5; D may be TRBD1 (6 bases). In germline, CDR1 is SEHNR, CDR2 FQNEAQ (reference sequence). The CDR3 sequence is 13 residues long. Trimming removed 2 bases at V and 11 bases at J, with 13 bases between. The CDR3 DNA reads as TGTGCCAGCAGCTTACCGACAGGTACTTCCCAGCATTTT. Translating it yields CASSLPTGTSQHF.

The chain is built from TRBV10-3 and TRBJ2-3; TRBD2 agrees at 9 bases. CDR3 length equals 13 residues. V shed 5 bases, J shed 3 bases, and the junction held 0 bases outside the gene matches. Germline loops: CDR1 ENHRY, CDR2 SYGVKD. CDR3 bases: TGTGCCATCAGTACTAGCGGGACAGATACGCAGTATTTT. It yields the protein CAISTSGTDTQYF.

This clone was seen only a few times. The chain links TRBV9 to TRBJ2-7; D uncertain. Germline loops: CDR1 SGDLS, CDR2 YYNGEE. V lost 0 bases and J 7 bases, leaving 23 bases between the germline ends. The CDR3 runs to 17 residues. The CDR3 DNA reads TGTGCCAGCAGCGTAGTTGAGTCAGTTTTTCTCCCTAGAGAGCAGTACGTC. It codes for CASSVVESVFLPREQYV.

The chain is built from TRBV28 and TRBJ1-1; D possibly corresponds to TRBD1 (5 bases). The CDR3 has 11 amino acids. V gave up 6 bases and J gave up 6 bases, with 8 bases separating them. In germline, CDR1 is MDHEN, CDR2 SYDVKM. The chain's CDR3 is CASSARAEAFF. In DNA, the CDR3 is TGTGCCAGCAGCGCCAGGGCTGAAGCTTTCTTT.

The chain's CDR3 is CASSVSEGTQYF. CDR3 nucleotides: TGTGCCAGCAGCGTCTCTGAGGGGACCCAGTACTTC. The chain uses TRBV9 and TRBJ2-5; perhaps TRBD2 as D (5 bases). Trimming took 2 bases from V and 7 from J, leaving 9 bases between them. Germline V CDR1 and CDR2: SGDLS, YYNGEE. The CDR3 runs 12 residues. The full variable domain, its missing parts supplied by reference TRBV9 and TRBJ2-5, is DSGVTQTPKHLITATGQRVTLRCSPRSGDLSVYWYQQSLDQGLQFLIQYYNGEERAKGNILERFSAQQFPDLHSELNLSSLELGDSALYFCASSVSEGTQYFGPGTRLLVL.

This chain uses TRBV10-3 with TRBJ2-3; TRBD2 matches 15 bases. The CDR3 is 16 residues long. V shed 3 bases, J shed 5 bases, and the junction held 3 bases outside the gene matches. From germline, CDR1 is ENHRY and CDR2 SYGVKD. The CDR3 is CAISEGGLAGGDTQYF. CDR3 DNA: TGTGCCATCAGTGAAGGGGGACTAGCGGGGGGAGATACGCAGTATTTT.

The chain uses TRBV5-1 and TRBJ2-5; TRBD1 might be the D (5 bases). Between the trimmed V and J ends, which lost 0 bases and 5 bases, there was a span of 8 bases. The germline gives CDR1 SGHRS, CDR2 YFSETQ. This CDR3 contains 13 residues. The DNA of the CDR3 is TGCGCCAGCAGCTTGGGACAGAGGGAGACCCAGTACTTC. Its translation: CASSLGQRETQYF.

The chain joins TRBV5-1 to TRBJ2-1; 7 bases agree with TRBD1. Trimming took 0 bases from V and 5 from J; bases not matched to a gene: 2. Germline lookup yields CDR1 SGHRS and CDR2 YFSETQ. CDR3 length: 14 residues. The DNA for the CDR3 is TGCGCCAGCAGCTTGGTTGGGACAGACAATGAGCAGTTCTTC. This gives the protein CASSLVGTDNEQFF.

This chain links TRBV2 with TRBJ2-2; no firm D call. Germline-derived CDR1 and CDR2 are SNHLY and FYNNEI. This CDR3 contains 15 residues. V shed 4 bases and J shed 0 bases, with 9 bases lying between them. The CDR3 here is CASSAWSANTGELFF. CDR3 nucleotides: TGTGCCAGCAGTGCGTGGTCGGCGAACACCGGGGAGCTGTTTTTT.